Reported below is one T cell receptor (beta chain). This record comes from a study of blood T cell repertoires in COVID-19. Study as a whole: COVID-19 samples from acute and convalescent phases originated in the United States, Italy and Spain. Sources were T cells, B-cell-depleted T cells, or PBMCs; the material itself was cDNA or gDNA.

V was pared by 4 bases and J by 1 base, with 9 bases of the junction left unmatched. The CDR3 covers 16 residues. Per germline, CDR1 MNHEY and CDR2 SVGEGT. Methods used by the authors: Amplifying reference gene primers gave estimates of nucleated cell counts. Libraries were prepared by immunoSEQ multiplex PCR; TCRdb keeps only in-frame clonotypes and omits some of them. Clone size and V and J calls were adopted from that table, with D and trimming inferred from the DNA. The sample lists 55,000 to 80,000 clones; more than 70% were seen once. The sequence came from a man aged 50 or older with active COVID-19. The chain is built from TRBV6-2 or TRBV6-3 and TRBJ1-1; 7 positions agree with TRBD1. Material for sequencing was peripheral blood. CDR3 coding DNA: TGTGCCAGCAGTTCAAACCCGGGACAGCAGAACACTGAAGCTTTCTTT. Amino acid sequence: CASSSNPGQQNTEAFF.